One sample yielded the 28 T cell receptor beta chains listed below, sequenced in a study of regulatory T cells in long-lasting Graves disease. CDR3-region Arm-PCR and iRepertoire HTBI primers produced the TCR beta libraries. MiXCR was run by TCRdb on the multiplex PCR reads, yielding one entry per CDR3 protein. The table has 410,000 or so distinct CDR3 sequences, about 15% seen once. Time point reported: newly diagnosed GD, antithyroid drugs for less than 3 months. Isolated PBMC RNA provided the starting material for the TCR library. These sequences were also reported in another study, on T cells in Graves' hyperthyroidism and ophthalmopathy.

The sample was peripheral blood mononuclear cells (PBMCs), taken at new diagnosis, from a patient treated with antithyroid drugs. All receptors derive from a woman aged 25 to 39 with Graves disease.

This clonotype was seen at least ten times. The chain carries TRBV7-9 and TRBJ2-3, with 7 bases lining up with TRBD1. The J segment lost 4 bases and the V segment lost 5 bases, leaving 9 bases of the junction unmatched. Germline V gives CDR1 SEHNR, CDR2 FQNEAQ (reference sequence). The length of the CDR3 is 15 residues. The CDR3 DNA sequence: TGTGCCAGCAGCCCCCTGGCAGGGGGACCAGATACGCAGTATTTT. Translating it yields CASSPLAGGPDTQYF.

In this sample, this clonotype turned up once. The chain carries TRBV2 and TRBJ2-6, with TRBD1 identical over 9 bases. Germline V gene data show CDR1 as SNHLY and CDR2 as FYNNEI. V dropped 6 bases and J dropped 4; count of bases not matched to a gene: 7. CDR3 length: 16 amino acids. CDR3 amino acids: CASRTGTGTGANVLTF. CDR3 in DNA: TGTGCCAGCAGAACCGGGACAGGGACCGGGGCCAACGTCCTGACTTTC.

The CDR3 DNA sequence: TGTGCCACCAGCATCGCCTCACAGGGCCAGCCCCAGCATTTT. Its protein product is CATSIASQGQPQHF. The V call is TRBV15, the J call TRBJ1-5, with D possibly TRBD1 on 6 matching bases. Trimming took 4 bases from V and 7 from J, leaving 14 bases between them. The CDR3 extends over 14 amino acids. CDR1 and CDR2 from the germline V gene are LNHNV and YYDKDF (reference sequence).

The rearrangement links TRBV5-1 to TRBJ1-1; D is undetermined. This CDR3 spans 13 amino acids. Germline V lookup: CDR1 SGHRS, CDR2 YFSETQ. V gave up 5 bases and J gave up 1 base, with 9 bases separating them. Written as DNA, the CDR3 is TGCGCCAGCAGGGTAGAGGCGAACACTGAAGCTTTCTTT. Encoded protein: CASRVEANTEAFF.

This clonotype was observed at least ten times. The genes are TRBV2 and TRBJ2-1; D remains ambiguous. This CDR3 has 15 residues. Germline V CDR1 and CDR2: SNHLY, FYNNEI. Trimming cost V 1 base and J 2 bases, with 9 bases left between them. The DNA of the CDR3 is TGTGCCAGCAGTGAAGTGGCGGCTACCTACAATGAGCAGTTCTTC. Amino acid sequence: CASSEVAATYNEQFF.

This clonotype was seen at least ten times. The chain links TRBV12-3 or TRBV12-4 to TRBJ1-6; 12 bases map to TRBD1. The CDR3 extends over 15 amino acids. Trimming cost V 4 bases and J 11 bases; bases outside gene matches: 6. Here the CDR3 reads CASSSGTGGTTPLHF. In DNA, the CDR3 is TGTGCCAGCAGTTCCGGGACAGGGGGCACGACACCCCTCCACTTT.

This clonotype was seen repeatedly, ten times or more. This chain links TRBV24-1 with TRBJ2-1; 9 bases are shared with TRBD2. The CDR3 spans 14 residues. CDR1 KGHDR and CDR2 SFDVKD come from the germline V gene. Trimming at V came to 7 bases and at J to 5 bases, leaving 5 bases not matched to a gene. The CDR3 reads CATRGLAGNNEQFF. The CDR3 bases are TGTGCCACCAGGGGCCTAGCGGGAAACAATGAGCAGTTCTTC.

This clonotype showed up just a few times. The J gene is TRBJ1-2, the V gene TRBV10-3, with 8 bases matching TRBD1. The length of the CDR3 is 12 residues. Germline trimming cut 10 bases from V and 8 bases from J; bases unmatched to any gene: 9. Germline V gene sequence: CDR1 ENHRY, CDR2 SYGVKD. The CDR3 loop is CANSGGAWGYTF. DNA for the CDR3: TGTGCCAACTCAGGGGGCGCTTGGGGCTACACCTTC.

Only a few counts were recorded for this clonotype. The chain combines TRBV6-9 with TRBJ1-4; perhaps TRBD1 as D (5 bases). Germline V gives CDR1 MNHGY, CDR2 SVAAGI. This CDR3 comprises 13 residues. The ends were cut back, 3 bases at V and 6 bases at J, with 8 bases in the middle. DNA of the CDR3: TGTGCCAGCAGTTACGGCAGGGATGAAAAACTGTTTTTT. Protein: CASSYGRDEKLFF.

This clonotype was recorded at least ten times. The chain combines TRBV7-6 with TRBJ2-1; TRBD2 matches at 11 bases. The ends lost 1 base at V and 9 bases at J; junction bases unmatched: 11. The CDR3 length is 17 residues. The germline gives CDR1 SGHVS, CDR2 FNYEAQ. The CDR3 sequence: CASSLGVAGGSNSEQFF. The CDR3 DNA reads TGTGCCAGCAGCTTAGGGGTAGCGGGAGGGTCGAACAGTGAGCAGTTCTTC.

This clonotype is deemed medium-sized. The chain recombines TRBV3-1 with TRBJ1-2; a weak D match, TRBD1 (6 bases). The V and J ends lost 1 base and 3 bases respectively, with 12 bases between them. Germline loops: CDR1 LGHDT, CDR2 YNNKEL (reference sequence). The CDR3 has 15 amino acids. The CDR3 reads CASSQARGHYYGYTF. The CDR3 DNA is TGTGCCAGCAGCCAAGCTCGGGGACACTACTATGGCTACACCTTC. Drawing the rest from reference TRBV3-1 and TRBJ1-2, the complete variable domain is DTAVSQTPKYLVTQMGNDKSIKCEQNLGHDTMYWYKQDSKKFLKIMFSYNNKELIINETVPNRFSPKSPDKAHLNLHINSLELGDSAVYFCASSQARGHYYGYTFGSGTRLTVV.

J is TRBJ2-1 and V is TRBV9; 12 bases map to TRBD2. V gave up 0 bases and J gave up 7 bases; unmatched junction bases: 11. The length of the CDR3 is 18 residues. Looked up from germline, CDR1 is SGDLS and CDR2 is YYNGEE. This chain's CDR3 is CASSVVEPSGRAKNEQFF. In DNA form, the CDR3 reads TGTGCCAGCAGCGTAGTAGAACCTAGCGGGAGGGCGAAGAATGAGCAGTTCTTC.

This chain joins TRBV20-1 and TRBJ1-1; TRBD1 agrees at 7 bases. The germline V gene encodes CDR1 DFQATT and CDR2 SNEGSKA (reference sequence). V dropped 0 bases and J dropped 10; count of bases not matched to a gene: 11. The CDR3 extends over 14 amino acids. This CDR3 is CSARDRGPDEGAFF. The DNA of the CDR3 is TGCAGTGCTAGAGATAGGGGGCCCGACGAGGGAGCTTTCTTT.

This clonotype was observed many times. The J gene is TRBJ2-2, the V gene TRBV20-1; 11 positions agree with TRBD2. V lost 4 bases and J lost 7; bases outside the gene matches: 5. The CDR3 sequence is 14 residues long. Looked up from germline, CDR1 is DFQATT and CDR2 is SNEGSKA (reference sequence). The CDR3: CSATSGRSDGELFF. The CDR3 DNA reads TGCAGTGCTACTAGCGGGAGGTCTGACGGGGAGCTGTTTTTT.

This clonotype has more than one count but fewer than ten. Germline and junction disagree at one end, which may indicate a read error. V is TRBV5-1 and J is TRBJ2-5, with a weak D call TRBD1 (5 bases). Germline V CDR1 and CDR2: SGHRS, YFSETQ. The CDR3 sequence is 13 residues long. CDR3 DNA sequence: TGTGCCAGCAGCTCGCCTACAGGCTTTACCCAGTACTTC. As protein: CASSSPTGFTQYF.

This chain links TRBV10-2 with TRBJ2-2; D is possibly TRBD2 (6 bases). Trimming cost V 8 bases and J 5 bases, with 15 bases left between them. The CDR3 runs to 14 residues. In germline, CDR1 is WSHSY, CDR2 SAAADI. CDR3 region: CASARESRTGELFF. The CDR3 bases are TGCGCCAGCGCTCGGGAGAGTAGGACCGGGGAGCTGTTTTTT.

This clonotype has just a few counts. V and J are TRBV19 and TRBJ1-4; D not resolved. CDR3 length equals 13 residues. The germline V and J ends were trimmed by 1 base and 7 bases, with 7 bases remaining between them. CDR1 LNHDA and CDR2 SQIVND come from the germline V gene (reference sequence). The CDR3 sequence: CASSIGGSEKLFF. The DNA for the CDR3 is TGTGCCAGTAGTATAGGGGGAAGTGAAAAACTGTTTTTT.

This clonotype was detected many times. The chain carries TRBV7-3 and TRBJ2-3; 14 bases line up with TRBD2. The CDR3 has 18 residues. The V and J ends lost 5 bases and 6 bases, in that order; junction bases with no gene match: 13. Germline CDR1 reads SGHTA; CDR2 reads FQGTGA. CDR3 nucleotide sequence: TGTGCCAGCAGCCCTAACCCGACTAGCGGGAGGGGTCGGGATACGCAGTATTTT. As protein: CASSPNPTSGRGRDTQYF.

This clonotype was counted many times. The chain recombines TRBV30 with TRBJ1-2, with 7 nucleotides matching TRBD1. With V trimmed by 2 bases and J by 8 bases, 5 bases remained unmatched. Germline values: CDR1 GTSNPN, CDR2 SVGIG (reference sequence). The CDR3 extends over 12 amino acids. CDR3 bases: TGTGCCTGGAGTCCAGGGGGGGAGGGCTACACCTTC. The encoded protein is CAWSPGGEGYTF.

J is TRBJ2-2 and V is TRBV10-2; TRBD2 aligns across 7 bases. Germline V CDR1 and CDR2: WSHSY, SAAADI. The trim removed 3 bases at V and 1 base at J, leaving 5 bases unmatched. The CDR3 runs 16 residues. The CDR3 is CASSEQREVNTGELFF. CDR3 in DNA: TGCGCCAGCAGTGAACAACGGGAGGTGAACACCGGGGAGCTGTTTTTT.

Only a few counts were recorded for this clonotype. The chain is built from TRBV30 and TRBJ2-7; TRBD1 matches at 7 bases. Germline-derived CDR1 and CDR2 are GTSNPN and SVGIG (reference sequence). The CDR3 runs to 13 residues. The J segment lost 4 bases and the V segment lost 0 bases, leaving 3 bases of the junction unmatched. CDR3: CAWSVQGTYEQYF. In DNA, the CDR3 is TGTGCCTGGAGTGTACAGGGGACGTACGAGCAGTACTTC. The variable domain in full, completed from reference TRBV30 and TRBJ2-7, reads SQTIHQWPATLVQPVGSPLSLECTVEGTSNPNLYWYRQAAGRGLQLLFYSVGIGQISSEVPQNLSASRPQDRQFILSSKKLLLSDSGFYLCAWSVQGTYEQYFGPGTRLTVT.

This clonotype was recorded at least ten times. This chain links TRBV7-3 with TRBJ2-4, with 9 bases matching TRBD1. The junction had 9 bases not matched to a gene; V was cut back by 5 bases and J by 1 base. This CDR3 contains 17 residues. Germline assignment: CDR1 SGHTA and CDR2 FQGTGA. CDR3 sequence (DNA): TGTGCCAGCAGCCCTCTACAGGGGGCGAGTGCCAAAAACATTCAGTACTTC. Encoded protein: CASSPLQGASAKNIQYF.

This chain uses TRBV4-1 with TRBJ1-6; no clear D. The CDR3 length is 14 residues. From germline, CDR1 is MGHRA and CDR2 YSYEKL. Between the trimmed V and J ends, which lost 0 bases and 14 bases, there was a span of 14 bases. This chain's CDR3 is CASSQDRLVRSLHF. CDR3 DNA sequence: TGCGCCAGCAGCCAAGACCGTCTCGTAAGGTCCCTCCACTTT.

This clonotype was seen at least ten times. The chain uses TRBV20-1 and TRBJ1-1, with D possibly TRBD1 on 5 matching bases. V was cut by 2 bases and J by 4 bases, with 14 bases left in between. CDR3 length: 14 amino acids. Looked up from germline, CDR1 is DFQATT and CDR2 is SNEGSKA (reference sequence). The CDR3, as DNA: TGCAGTGCTAGATTGGGGGGTAGAGTCACTGAAGCTTTCTTT. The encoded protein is CSARLGGRVTEAFF.

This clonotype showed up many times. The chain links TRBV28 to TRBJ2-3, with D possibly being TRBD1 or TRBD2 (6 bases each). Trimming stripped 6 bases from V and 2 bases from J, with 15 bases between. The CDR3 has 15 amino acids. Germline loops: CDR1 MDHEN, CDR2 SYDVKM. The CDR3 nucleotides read TGTGCCAGCAGCCTGGGGGCGGGACCCACAGATACGCAGTATTTT. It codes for CASSLGAGPTDTQYF. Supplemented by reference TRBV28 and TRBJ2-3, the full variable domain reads DVKVTQSSRYLVKRTGEKVFLECVQDMDHENMFWYRQDPGLGLRLIYFSYDVKMKEKGDIPEGYSVSREKKERFSLILESASTNQTSMYLCASSLGAGPTDTQYFGPGTRLTVL.

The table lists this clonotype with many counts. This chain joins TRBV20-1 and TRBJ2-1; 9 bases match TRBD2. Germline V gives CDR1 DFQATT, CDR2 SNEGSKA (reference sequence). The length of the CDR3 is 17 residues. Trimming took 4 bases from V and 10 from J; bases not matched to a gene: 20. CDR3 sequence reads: CSATPLAGGPSGEEQFF. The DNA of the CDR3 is TGCAGTGCTACACCGCTGGCGGGAGGGCCCTCGGGGGAGGAGCAGTTCTTC.

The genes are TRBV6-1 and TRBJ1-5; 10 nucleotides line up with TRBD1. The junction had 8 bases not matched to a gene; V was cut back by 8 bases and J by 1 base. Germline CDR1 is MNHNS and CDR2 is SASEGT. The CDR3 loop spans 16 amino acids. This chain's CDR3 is CASSRGQGGSNQPQHF. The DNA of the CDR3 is TGTGCCAGCTCACGTGGACAGGGGGGAAGCAATCAGCCCCAGCATTTT.

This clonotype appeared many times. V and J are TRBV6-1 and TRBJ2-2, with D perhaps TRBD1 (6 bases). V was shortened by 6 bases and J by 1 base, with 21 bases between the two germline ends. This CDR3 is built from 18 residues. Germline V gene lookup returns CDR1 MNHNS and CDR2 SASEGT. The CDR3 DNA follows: TGTGCCAGCAGCCCCCGAGGGGTGGGACAACTGAACACCGGGGAGCTGTTTTTT. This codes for CASSPRGVGQLNTGELFF.